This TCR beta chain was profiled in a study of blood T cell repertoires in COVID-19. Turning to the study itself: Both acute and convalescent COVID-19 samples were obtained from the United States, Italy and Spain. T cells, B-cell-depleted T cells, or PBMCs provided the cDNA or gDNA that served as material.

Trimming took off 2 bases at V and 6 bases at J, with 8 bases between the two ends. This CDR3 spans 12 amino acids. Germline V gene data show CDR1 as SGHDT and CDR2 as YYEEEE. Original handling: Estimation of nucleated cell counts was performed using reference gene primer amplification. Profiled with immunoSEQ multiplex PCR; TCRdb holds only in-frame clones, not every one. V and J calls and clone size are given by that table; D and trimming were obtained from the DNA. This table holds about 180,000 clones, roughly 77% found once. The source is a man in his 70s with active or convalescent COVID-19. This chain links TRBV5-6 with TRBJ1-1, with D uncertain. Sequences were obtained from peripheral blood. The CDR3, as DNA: TGTGCCAGCAGCTTCAAGAGCCCTGAAGCTTTCTTT. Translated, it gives CASSFKSPEAFF.